This T cell receptor (beta chain) appears in the sequencing data of a study of graft-versus-host responses after intestinal transplantation. In the study overall: Recipients obtained multivisceral, liver-intestinal, or isolated intestinal transplants. Anti-thymocyte globulin served as induction for all recipients, who then took tacrolimus and steroids for three to four years.

Remarks on this clone: Its specificity is unknown.

Broader study findings: The marrow of recipients harbored GvH clones, and ileum or blood showed some of them first. Allograft graft-versus-host to host-versus-graft clonal ratios ran high in patients with graft-donor T cell macrochimerism.

Sequenced by immunoSEQ multiplex PCR; TCRdb stores in-frame clones only, minus some. The repertoire consists of 20,000 to 25,000 clones, with around 80% occurring once and the leading ten covering more than 0.8%. Germline CDR1 and CDR2: SGHTS and YDEGEE. Losses at the gene ends were 0 bases for V and 4 bases for J; bases not matched to a gene: 4. The CDR3 loop spans 16 amino acids. Specimen: unstimulated CD8+ T cells sorted from spleen or lymph node cells, collected before transplant. The rearrangement links TRBV5-8 to TRBJ2-3; 11 bases align to TRBD2. The sequence was collected from a human donor who was the organ donor for an intestinal transplant. DNA for the CDR3: TGTGCCAGCAGCTTGGAACTAGCGGGAGTCCCAGATACGCAGTATTTT. This gives the protein CASSLELAGVPDTQYF.